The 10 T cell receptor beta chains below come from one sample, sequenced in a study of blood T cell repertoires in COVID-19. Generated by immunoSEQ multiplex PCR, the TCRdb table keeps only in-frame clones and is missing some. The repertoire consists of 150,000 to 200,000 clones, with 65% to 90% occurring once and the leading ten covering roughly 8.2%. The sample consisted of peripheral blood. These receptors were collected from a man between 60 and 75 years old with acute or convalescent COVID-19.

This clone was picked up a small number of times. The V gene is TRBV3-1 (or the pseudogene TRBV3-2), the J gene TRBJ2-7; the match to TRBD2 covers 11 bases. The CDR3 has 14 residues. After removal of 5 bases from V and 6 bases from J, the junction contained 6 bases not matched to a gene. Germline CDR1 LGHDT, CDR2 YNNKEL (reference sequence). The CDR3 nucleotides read TGTGCCAGCAGCACTAGCGGGAGCTCTCTCGAGCAGTACTTC. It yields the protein CASSTSGSSLEQYF.

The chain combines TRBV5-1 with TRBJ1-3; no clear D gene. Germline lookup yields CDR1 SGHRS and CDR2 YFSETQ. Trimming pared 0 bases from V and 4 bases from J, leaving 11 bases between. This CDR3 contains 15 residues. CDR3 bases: TGCGCCAGCAGCTTGGGAGAGATCTCCGGAAACACCATATATTTT. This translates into CASSLGEISGNTIYF. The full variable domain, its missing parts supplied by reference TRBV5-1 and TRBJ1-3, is KAGVTQTPRYLIKTRGQQVTLSCSPISGHRSVSWYQQTPGQGLQFLFEYFSETQRNKGNFPGRFSGRQFSNSRSEMNVSTLELGDSALYLCASSLGEISGNTIYFGEGSWLTVV.

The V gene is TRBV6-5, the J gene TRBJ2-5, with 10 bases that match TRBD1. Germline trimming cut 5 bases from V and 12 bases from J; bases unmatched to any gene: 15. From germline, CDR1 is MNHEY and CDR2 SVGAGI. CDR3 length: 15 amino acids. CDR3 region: CASSRRTGGAPDKYF. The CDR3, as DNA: TGTGCCAGCAGTCGTCGGACAGGGGGAGCCCCCGATAAGTACTTC.

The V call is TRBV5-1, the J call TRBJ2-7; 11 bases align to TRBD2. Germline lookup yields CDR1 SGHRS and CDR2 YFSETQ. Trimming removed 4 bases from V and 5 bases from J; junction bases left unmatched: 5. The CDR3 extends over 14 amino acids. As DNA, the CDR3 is TGCGCCAGCAGCCCAAGACTAGCGGGAAACGAGCAGTACTTC. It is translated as CASSPRLAGNEQYF. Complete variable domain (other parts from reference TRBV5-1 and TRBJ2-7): KAGVTQTPRYLIKTRGQQVTLSCSPISGHRSVSWYQQTPGQGLQFLFEYFSETQRNKGNFPGRFSGRQFSNSRSEMNVSTLELGDSALYLCASSPRLAGNEQYFGPGTRLTVT.

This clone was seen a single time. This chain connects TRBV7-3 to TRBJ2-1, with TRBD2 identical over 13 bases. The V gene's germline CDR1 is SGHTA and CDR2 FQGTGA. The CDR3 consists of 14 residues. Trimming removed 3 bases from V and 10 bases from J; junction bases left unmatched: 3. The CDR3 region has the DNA TGTGCCAGCAGCTTCGGACTAGCGGGAGAGGAGCAGTTCTTC. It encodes CASSFGLAGEEQFF. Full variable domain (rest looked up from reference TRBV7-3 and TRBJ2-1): GAGVSQTPSNKVTEKGKYVELRCDPISGHTALYWYRQSLGQGPEFLIYFQGTGAADDSGLPNDRFFAVRPEGSVSTLKIQRTERGDSAVYLCASSFGLAGEEQFFGPGTRLTVL.

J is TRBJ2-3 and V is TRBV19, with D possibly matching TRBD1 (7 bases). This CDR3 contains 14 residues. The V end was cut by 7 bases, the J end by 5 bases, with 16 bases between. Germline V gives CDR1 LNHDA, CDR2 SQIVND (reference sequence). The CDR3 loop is CASKFQGGRDTQYF. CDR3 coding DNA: TGTGCCAGTAAATTTCAGGGGGGAAGAGATACGCAGTATTTT.

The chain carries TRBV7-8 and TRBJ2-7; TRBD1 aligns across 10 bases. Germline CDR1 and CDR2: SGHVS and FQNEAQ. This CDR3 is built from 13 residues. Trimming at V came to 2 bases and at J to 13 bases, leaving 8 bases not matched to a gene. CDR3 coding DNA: TGTGCCAGCAGCTTAATTGGGGGGACAGGGGACTACTTC. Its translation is CASSLIGGTGDYF.

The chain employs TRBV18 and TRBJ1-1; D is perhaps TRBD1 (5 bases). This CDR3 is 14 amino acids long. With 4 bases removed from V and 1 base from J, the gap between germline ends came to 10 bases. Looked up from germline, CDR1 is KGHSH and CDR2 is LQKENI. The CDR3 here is CASSLGLWNTEAFF. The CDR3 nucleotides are TGTGCCAGCTCACTGGGACTCTGGAACACTGAAGCTTTCTTT.

CDR3 coding DNA: TGTGCCAGCAGCCTAAGTGGCTCCTACGAGCAGTACTTC. Its protein product is CASSLSGSYEQYF. This rearrangement joins TRBV11-2 to TRBJ2-7; no reliable D call. The CDR3 covers 13 residues. V lost 5 bases to trimming and J lost 0 bases, with 8 bases between them. The germline CDR1 and CDR2 sequences are SGHAT and FQNNGV.

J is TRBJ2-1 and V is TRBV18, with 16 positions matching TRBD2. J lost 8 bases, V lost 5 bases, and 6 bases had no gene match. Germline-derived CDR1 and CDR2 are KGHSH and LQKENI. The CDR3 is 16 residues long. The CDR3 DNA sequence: TGTGCCAGCTCATCTCCGGGACTAGCGGGAGGGCATGAGCAGTTCTTC. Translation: CASSSPGLAGGHEQFF.